Listed below are T cell receptor beta chains from one sample, sequenced in a study of T cells in Graves' hyperthyroidism and ophthalmopathy. TCRdb re-analysed the multiplex PCR reads in MiXCR, keeping a single row per CDR3 protein. The profile shows roughly 380,000 distinct CDR3 sequences, about 15% of them singletons. The sequenced sample was blood. The receptor source for this set is a woman in her sixties with Graves' hyperthyroidism. Both conserved end residues are part of each CDR3. The order of the fields is clone size, V gene, J gene, D gene, CDR3 DNA, CDR3 protein. D genes are given only for firm matches. Where a row states a size, it is once, few, many or the class of an expanded clone; other rows omit it.

few,TRBV20-1,TRBJ1-2,TRBD1,TGCAGTGCTAATATGGGCAGGGGGCTCGACTATGGCTACACCTTC,CSANMGRGLDYGYTF
.,TRBV29-1,TRBJ1-3,.,TGCAGCGTCACCCGGGACTCCAGCTCTGGAAACACCATATATTTT,CSVTRDSSSGNTIYF
many,TRBV7-9,TRBJ2-7,.,TGTGCCAGCAGCCGTGACGGTGGCGGGACCTCCTACGAGCAGTACTTC,CASSRDGGGTSYEQYF
many,TRBV29-1,TRBJ1-1,.,TGCAGCGCGGGCATGAACACTGAAGCTTTCTTT,CSAGMNTEAFF
many,TRBV5-1,TRBJ1-6,TRBD1,TGCGCCAGCAGCTCGGTGGGGACAGGGGATAATTCACCCCTCCACTTT,CASSSVGTGDNSPLHF
.,TRBV5-1,TRBJ2-7,.,TGCGCCAGCAGGTACGGACCCTCCTACGAGCAGTACTTC,CASRYGPSYEQYF
many,TRBV7-9,TRBJ2-7,.,TGTGCCAGCAGCCCCCAGGGCCTATCCTACGAGCAGTACTTC,CASSPQGLSYEQYF
.,TRBV29-1,TRBJ2-7,TRBD1,TGCAGCGTTGGTCGGGACAGGGGACGCGAGCAGTACTTC,CSVGRDRGREQYF
many,TRBV3-1,TRBJ2-7,TRBD2,TGTGCCAGCAGCCAAGATCCAGCGGGAGGCCCCCTTTCCTACGAGCAGTACTTC,CASSQDPAGGPLSYEQYF
once,TRBV3-1,TRBJ1-1,.,TGTGCCAGCAGCAGACTAACCGGGGCGTATGTTAGTGAAGCTTTCTTT,CASSRLTGAYVSEAFF
many,TRBV6-1,TRBJ1-5,TRBD1,TGTGCCATCACTTCTACGCAGGGACAGGGGGGTCAGCCCCAGCATTTT,CAITSTQGQGGQPQHF
many,TRBV6-5,TRBJ1-3,.,TGTGCCAGCAGTTACACCGGACTGTTGATCTCTGGAAACACCATATATTTT,CASSYTGLLISGNTIYF
few,TRBV27,TRBJ2-7,TRBD2,TGTGCCAGCAGTTGGGGACTAGCGGGAGAAAGCGAGCAGTACTTC,CASSWGLAGESEQYF
.,TRBV5-1,TRBJ1-6,TRBD1,TGCGCCAGCAGCTTGTCCGTTATCGGGACAGGGCGGAATTCACCCCTCCACTTT,CASSLSVIGTGRNSPLHF
many,TRBV28,TRBJ2-7,.,TGTGCCAGCAGTCCTACAGCGACCTACGAGCAGTACTTC,CASSPTATYEQYF
many,TRBV12-5,TRBJ2-5,.,TGTGCTAGTGGTTTTTTTGGTGGAGAGACCCAGTACTTC,CASGFFGGETQYF
many,TRBV7-6,TRBJ2-1,.,TGTGCCAGCAGCTCCTACGGGGGACTTTTAAGCTCCTACAATGAGCAGTTCTTC,CASSSYGGLLSSYNEQFF
many,TRBV5-8,TRBJ2-5,TRBD2,TGTGCCAGCATGTCTAGCGGGAGTGTTGAGACCCAGTACTTC,CASMSSGSVETQYF
many,TRBV2,TRBJ2-1,.,TGTGCCAGCAGTGAAGGGGGTTCAGGCAATGAGCAGTTCTTC,CASSEGGSGNEQFF
many,TRBV4-1,TRBJ1-1,.,TGCGCCAGCAGCCAAGGGGAATGGGCTTCCATGAACACTGAAGCTTTCTTT,CASSQGEWASMNTEAFF
many,TRBV11-2,TRBJ2-3,.,TGTGCCAGCAGCTTGAGGCGGGACCCTAGCACAGATACGCAGTATTTT,CASSLRRDPSTDTQYF
few,TRBV5-4,TRBJ2-5,TRBD2,TGTGCCAGCAGCCAACTAGCGGGAGGGGCCCGGGAGACCCAGTACTTC,CASSQLAGGARETQYF
many,TRBV12-3/TRBV12-4,TRBJ2-1,TRBD1,TGTGCCAGCAGTTTATTGGGACAGGGACCCTACAATGAGCAGTTCTTC,CASSLLGQGPYNEQFF
.,TRBV25-1,TRBJ1-1,TRBD1,TGTGCCAGCAGCCAGGATAGGACAGGCCACACTGAAGCTTTCTTT,CASSQDRTGHTEAFF
many,TRBV6-1,TRBJ2-3,TRBD1,TGTGCCACCAGACAACAGGGGTCCTCAGATACGCAGTATTTT,CATRQQGSSDTQYF
many,TRBV28,TRBJ2-7,TRBD2,TGTGCCAGCAGTTCACCTAGCGGGAGCGTCTACGAGCAGTACTTC,CASSSPSGSVYEQYF
many,TRBV2,TRBJ2-1,TRBD1,TGTGCCAGCAGGCGAGAAACAGGGGTGGTAGGCAATGAGCAGTTCTTC,CASRRETGVVGNEQFF
few,TRBV12-3/TRBV12-4,TRBJ2-7,TRBD1,TGTGCCAGCAGGATCTCGGGGACAGGGTCCTACGAGCAGTACTTC,CASRISGTGSYEQYF
few,TRBV3-1,TRBJ2-7,TRBD2,TGTGCCAGCAGCGTGGGACTAGCCGGCGAGCAGTACTTC,CASSVGLAGEQYF
many,TRBV7-2,TRBJ1-2,.,TGTGCCAGCAGCTTAGCCAGGGCCGCGGATGGCTACACCTTC,CASSLARAADGYTF
.,TRBV7-9,TRBJ2-3,.,TGTGCCAGCAGCTTATCAGGGGACAGCACAGATACGCAGTATTTT,CASSLSGDSTDTQYF
few,TRBV6-2/TRBV6-3,TRBJ1-1,.,TGTGCCAGCACTACTCACGCGGTGAACACTGAAGCTTTCTTT,CASTTHAVNTEAFF
many,TRBV10-3,TRBJ2-5,TRBD1,TGTGCCAGCAGACCAGGGACAGGGAGGGAGACCCAGTACTTC,CASRPGTGRETQYF
.,TRBV7-3,TRBJ2-5,.,TGTGCCAGCAGACCGGGTAAAGAGACCCAGTACTTC,CASRPGKETQYF
.,TRBV2,TRBJ1-5,.,TGTGCCAGCAGTGGGCAGGGCTGGCAGCCCCAGCATTTT,CASSGQGWQPQHF
many,TRBV20-1,TRBJ2-4,TRBD2,TGCAGTGCTTTGGCGGGGGACGCCAAAAACATTCAGTACTTC,CSALAGDAKNIQYF
many,TRBV7-3,TRBJ1-1,TRBD1,TGTGCCAGCAGCTTAAACCCTGGACAGGGAAGTGAAGCTTTCTTT,CASSLNPGQGSEAFF
few,TRBV4-1,TRBJ1-1,.,TGCGCCAGCAGCCACGCCGACAGATTGAACACTGAAGCTTTCTTT,CASSHADRLNTEAFF
many,TRBV5-1,TRBJ2-5,TRBD2,TGCGCCAGTAGTCCAGCGGGAGGTCTCCAAGAGACCCAGTACTTC,CASSPAGGLQETQYF
.,TRBV6-1,TRBJ1-2,TRBD1,TGTGCCAGCAGTATAGACAGGGGTTATGGCTACACCTTC,CASSIDRGYGYTF
few,TRBV3-1,TRBJ2-1,.,TGTGCCAGCAGCCCCTATGGAGGGGGCCGCTTGGGCGGTAACAATGAGCAGTTCTTC,CASSPYGGGRLGGNNEQFF
many,TRBV6-5,TRBJ1-1,.,TGTGCCAGCAGTTACTACGAAGCTTTCTTT,CASSYYEAFF
many,TRBV5-4,TRBJ2-3,.,TGTGCCAGCAGCAGCGAGACAGCAGATACGCAGTATTTT,CASSSETADTQYF
many,TRBV20-1,TRBJ1-1,.,TGCAGTGCTAGTAGGACAGCCACTGAAGCTTTCTTT,CSASRTATEAFF